This TCR beta chain derives from a study of T cells in Graves' hyperthyroidism and ophthalmopathy. In its sample, this clonotype was seen many times. RNA transcripts served as the template for amplifying TCR beta CDR3 regions. HTBI primers were the set used in a first-round RT-PCR of the TCR CDR3. Each CDR3 protein is one row after TCRdb ran MiXCR on the multiplex PCR reads. The profile shows about 380,000 distinct CDR3 sequences, 15% to 20% of them singletons. What was sequenced was blood. The clonotype originates from a man between 18 and 29 years old with Graves' ophthalmopathy.

DNA of the CDR3: TGTGCCAGCAGTTTTGGGGGGCTTGATCACCGGCCCCAGCATTTT. Protein product: CASSFGGLDHRPQHF. The V call is TRBV28, the J call TRBJ1-5, with D maybe TRBD1 (6 bases). The CDR3 loop spans 15 amino acids. Trimming left V 3 bases short and J 9 bases short, with 18 bases between. CDR1 and CDR2 (germline): MDHEN, SYDVKM. The whole variable domain, filled in from reference TRBV28 and TRBJ1-5, reads DVKVTQSSRYLVKRTGEKVFLECVQDMDHENMFWYRQDPGLGLRLIYFSYDVKMKEKGDIPEGYSVSREKKERFSLILESASTNQTSMYLCASSFGGLDHRPQHFGDGTRLSIL.